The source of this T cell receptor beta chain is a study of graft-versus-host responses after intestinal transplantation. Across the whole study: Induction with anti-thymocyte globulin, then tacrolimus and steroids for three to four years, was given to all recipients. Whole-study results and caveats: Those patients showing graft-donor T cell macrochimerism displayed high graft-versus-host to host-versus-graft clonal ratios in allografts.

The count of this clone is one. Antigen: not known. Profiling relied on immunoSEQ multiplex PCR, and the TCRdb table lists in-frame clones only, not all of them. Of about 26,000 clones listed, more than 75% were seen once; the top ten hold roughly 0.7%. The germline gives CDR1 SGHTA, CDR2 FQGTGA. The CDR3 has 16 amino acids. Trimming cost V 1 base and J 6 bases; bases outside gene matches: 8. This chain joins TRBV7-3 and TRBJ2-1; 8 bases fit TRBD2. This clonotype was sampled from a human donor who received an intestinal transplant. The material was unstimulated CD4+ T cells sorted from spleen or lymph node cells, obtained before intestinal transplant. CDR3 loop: CASSLKGTRGVNEQFF. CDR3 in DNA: TGTGCCAGCAGCTTAAAGGGGACTAGAGGGGTCAATGAGCAGTTCTTC.